This TCR beta chain originates from a study of blood T cell repertoires in COVID-19. Across the whole study: The origin of the acute and convalescent COVID-19 samples was the United States, Italy and Spain.

Per the study methods: How many nucleated cells were present was estimated from reference gene primer amplification. The assay was immunoSEQ multiplex PCR, and TCRdb's table has in-frame clones only and misses some. V and J calls and clone size are as listed in that table; D and trimming were resolved from the DNA. The repertoire has around 130,000 clones, 75% to 90% of them found once; the top ten carry 18%. Trimming at V came to 3 bases and at J to 2 bases, leaving 4 bases not matched to a gene. The CDR3 totals 16 residues. The germline V gene encodes CDR1 WNHNN and CDR2 SYGVQD (reference sequence).

The sequence derives from a man in his fifties or sixties with active or convalescent COVID-19. The chain links TRBV10-1 to TRBJ2-7; TRBD2 matches at 13 bases. Sequencing was carried out using peripheral blood. Here the CDR3 reads CASSDGLAGDTYEQYF. The CDR3 nucleotides are TGCGCCAGCAGTGACGGACTAGCGGGAGATACCTACGAGCAGTACTTC.